The present T cell receptor (beta chain) was sequenced within a study of cytotoxic CD8 clonotypes in ibrutinib-treated CLL. Targeted sequencing depth ranged from 1 in 200,000 to 1 in 1 million T cells. Measured with immunoSEQ multiplex PCR; TCRdb has only the in-frame clones, and not every one. Altogether tens of thousands of clones are present, roughly 50% being singletons, with the ten largest covering roughly 22%. This CDR3 comprises 14 residues. V lost 0 bases and J 2 bases, leaving 8 bases between the germline ends. The germline V gene encodes CDR1 SGHRS and CDR2 YFSETQ. The sequence derives from a human donor with chronic lymphocytic leukemia. Sequenced material: PBMCs, taken after 24 months of ibrutinib treatment. The V call is TRBV5-1, the J call TRBJ1-1; possibly TRBD1 for D (5 bases). CDR3 coding DNA: TGCGCCAGCAGCTTGGTGGGGGGAAACACTGAAGCTTTCTTT. Protein sequence: CASSLVGGNTEAFF.